These 19 T cell receptor beta chains were sequenced from one sample in a study of cytomegalovirus exposure and HLA in healthy donors. The data were produced by immunoSEQ multiplex PCR, yet TCRdb's version contains in-frame clones alone and is incomplete. The table includes some 140,000 clones, approximately 87% detected once. Sequenced sample: PBMCs. Receptor source: a man younger than 35 in good health and CMV-seronegative.

The J gene is TRBJ2-2, the V gene TRBV11-2; D perhaps matches TRBD2 (5 bases). V was clipped by 1 base and J by 2 bases, with 11 bases between them. This CDR3 is 16 amino acids long. Germline V gene lookup returns CDR1 SGHAT and CDR2 FQNNGV. The CDR3 loop reads CASSLGAGANTGELFF. The CDR3 coding sequence is TGTGCCAGCAGCTTAGGGGCGGGCGCTAACACCGGGGAGCTGTTTTTT.

This clone has a single count. The chain couples TRBV4-1 to TRBJ1-2, with D tentatively TRBD1 (6 bases). CDR1 and CDR2 from the germline V gene are MGHRA and YSYEKL. The CDR3 length is 19 residues. The germline V and J ends were trimmed by 0 bases and 2 bases, with 22 bases remaining between them. The CDR3 loop is CASSQDTRRYRERNYGYTF. The CDR3 DNA is TGCGCCAGCAGCCAAGACACGAGGAGATACAGGGAGAGGAACTATGGCTACACCTTC.

This clone was counted a few times. The J gene is TRBJ1-4, the V gene TRBV2, with TRBD1 as a possible D gene (5 bases). Germline values: CDR1 SNHLY, CDR2 FYNNEI. Trimming took off 5 bases at V and 13 bases at J, with 11 bases between the two ends. The CDR3 sequence is 11 residues long. The CDR3 reads CASSLDDRLFF. CDR3 nucleotide sequence: TGTGCCAGCAGTCTTGATGACAGACTGTTTTTT. Full variable domain (remainder filled in from reference TRBV2 and TRBJ1-4): EPEVTQTPSHQVTQMGQEVILRCVPISNHLYFYWYRQILGQKVEFLVSFYNNEISEKSEIFDDQFSVERPDGSNFTLKIRSTKLEDSAMYFCASSLDDRLFFGSGTQLSVL.

V gene TRBV28 combines with J gene TRBJ2-7, with 11 positions matching TRBD2. Trimming took 8 bases from V and 2 from J; bases not matched to a gene: 11. The germline V gene has CDR1 MDHEN and CDR2 SYDVKM. The CDR3 is 16 amino acids. This chain's CDR3 is CASDGGTSGPTYEQYF. In DNA form, the CDR3 reads TGTGCCAGCGACGGAGGGACTAGCGGTCCTACCTACGAGCAGTACTTC.

The gene calls are TRBV27 and TRBJ2-1; a possible D gene is TRBD2 (5 bases). In germline, CDR1 is MNHEY, CDR2 SMNVEV (reference sequence). With 10 bases removed from V and 0 bases from J, the gap between germline ends came to 16 bases. The CDR3 has 15 residues. This CDR3 is CATRDPGSSYNEQFF. CDR3 nucleotides: TGTGCCACCAGAGACCCGGGGAGCTCCTACAATGAGCAGTTCTTC.

This clone was seen only a few times. The V and J genes are TRBV18 and TRBJ2-7, with a weak D call TRBD2 (5 bases). Trimming left V 3 bases short and J 6 bases short, with 12 bases between. This CDR3 has 13 residues. Germline V gene lookup returns CDR1 KGHSH and CDR2 LQKENI. The CDR3 loop reads CASSPPSRAEQYF. DNA of the CDR3: TGTGCCAGCTCACCCCCCTCGCGGGCCGAGCAGTACTTC.

J is TRBJ1-5 and V is TRBV7-9; D not resolved. The length of the CDR3 is 12 residues. Germline V CDR1 and CDR2: SEHNR, FQNEAQ (reference sequence). The ends were cut back, 4 bases at V and 6 bases at J, with 7 bases in the middle. The CDR3 DNA follows: TGTGCCAGCAGCTCAGACTCTCAGCCCCAGCATTTT. Its translation is CASSSDSQPQHF.

This chain connects TRBV5-1 to TRBJ2-7; 12 nucleotides line up with TRBD2. This CDR3 region has 16 residues. V gave up 3 bases and J gave up 5 bases; unmatched junction bases: 9. Germline CDR1 reads SGHRS; CDR2 reads YFSETQ. This chain's CDR3 is CASSSGSLAGGHEQYF. The CDR3 nucleotides read TGCGCCAGCAGCTCCGGATCCCTAGCGGGGGGGCACGAGCAGTACTTC.

This clone has a handful of counts. This sequence joins TRBV25-1 and TRBJ1-1; the D gene is possibly TRBD1 (6 bases). Per the germline V gene, CDR1 is MGHDK and CDR2 is SYGVNS. V was trimmed by 2 bases and J by 8 bases, leaving 15 bases between them. The CDR3 extends over 14 amino acids. For the CDR3, the DNA is TGTGCCAGCAGTGAACGCTCCCAGGGGCGAGAAGCTTTCTTT. Its protein is CASSERSQGREAFF. Together with reference TRBV25-1 and TRBJ1-1, the CDR3 gives the full variable domain: EADIYQTPRYLVIGTGKKITLECSQTMGHDKMYWYQQDPGMELHLIHYSYGVNSTEKGDLSSESTVSRIRTEHFPLTLESARPSHTSQYLCASSERSQGREAFFGQGTRLTVV.

J is TRBJ2-7 and V is TRBV4-3; possibly TRBD1 for D (5 bases). Between the trimmed V and J ends, which lost 0 bases and 0 bases, there was a span of 12 bases. Germline assignment: CDR1 LGHNA and CDR2 YSLEER. The length of the CDR3 is 16 residues. In DNA, the CDR3 is TGCGCCAGCAGCCAAGAACGGGCAGGGCTCTCCTACGAGCAGTACTTC. It yields the protein CASSQERAGLSYEQYF.

V gene TRBV27 combines with J gene TRBJ2-5; 8 bases line up with TRBD1. The germline V gene encodes CDR1 MNHEY and CDR2 SMNVEV (reference sequence). V was clipped by 5 bases and J by 4 bases; unmatched bases: 3. This CDR3 contains 13 residues. This CDR3 reads CASSIDRGETQYF. As DNA, the CDR3 is TGTGCCAGCAGTATCGACAGGGGAGAGACCCAGTACTTC.

This clone has just one count. The genes are TRBV5-1 and TRBJ2-7; 8 bases fit TRBD1. Germline V gene data show CDR1 as SGHRS and CDR2 as YFSETQ. CDR3 length: 15 residues. Trimming removed 0 bases from V and 2 bases from J; junction bases left unmatched: 4. The DNA for the CDR3 is TGCGCCAGCAGCTTGGCCGGGACAGGCCCCTACGAGCAGTACTTC. It codes for CASSLAGTGPYEQYF.

This clone showed up just once. The chain employs TRBV4-1 and TRBJ2-3; D is unresolved. This CDR3 has 16 residues. V lost 5 bases and J lost 4, with 19 bases in between. Germline loops: CDR1 MGHRA, CDR2 YSYEKL. Written as DNA, the CDR3 is TGCGCCAGCAGCGGAGTCGGCTTCCTGAGGTCAGATACGCAGTATTTT. Protein sequence: CASSGVGFLRSDTQYF.

The chain carries TRBV6-6 and TRBJ1-3; tentatively, D is TRBD1 (5 bases). The CDR3 spans 16 residues. The V gene lost 2 bases and the J gene lost 3 bases, with 14 bases spanning the gap. CDR1 and CDR2 from the germline V gene are MNHNY and SVGAGI (reference sequence). The CDR3 reads CASSYRQGLIGNTIYF. CDR3 in DNA: TGTGCCAGCAGTTACCGGCAGGGCTTAATTGGAAACACCATATATTTT.

This chain uses TRBV5-8 with TRBJ1-2; no clear D. Trimming took 3 bases from V and 7 from J, leaving 10 bases between them. From germline, CDR1 is SGHTS and CDR2 YDEGEE. CDR3 length equals 12 residues. Here the CDR3 DNA reads TGTGCCAGCAGCTCCCGGTATACTGGCTACACCTTC. It specifies CASSSRYTGYTF.

This chain connects TRBV7-2 to TRBJ2-1, with 10 bases fitting TRBD2. The germline V gene has CDR1 SGHTA and CDR2 FQGNSA. Trimming at V came to 4 bases and at J to 10 bases, leaving 13 bases not matched to a gene. CDR3 length equals 16 residues. CDR3 bases: TGTGCCAGCAGCTCTAAGAGGCTAGCGGGAGCAGAAGAGCAGTTCTTC. This codes for CASSSKRLAGAEEQFF.

V and J are TRBV27 and TRBJ2-7; D remains unclear. V was pared by 5 bases and J by 4 bases, with 24 bases between. Germline lookup yields CDR1 MNHEY and CDR2 SMNVEV (reference sequence). The CDR3 runs to 17 residues. This CDR3 is CASSGRPLTTNTYEQYF. For the CDR3, the DNA is TGTGCCAGCAGTGGCAGACCCCTCACTACGAATACTTACGAGCAGTACTTC.

The chain is built from TRBV6-1 and TRBJ1-5; tentatively, D is TRBD1 (5 bases). Germline assignment: CDR1 MNHNS and CDR2 SASEGT. V lost 11 bases, J lost 2 bases, and 13 bases lay in between. The CDR3 spans 13 residues. CDR3 region: CACHIGGNQPQHF. The CDR3 region has the DNA TGTGCCTGCCACATAGGGGGCAATCAGCCCCAGCATTTT.

The chain joins TRBV5-1 to TRBJ2-5, with TRBD2 matching 8 bases. V lost 4 bases, J lost 1 base, and 6 bases stayed unmatched. Germline V lookup: CDR1 SGHRS, CDR2 YFSETQ. The CDR3 contains 15 residues. DNA of the CDR3: TGCGCCAGCAGCCTCGGGGGGGCCGGCCAAGAGACCCAGTACTTC. It translates to CASSLGGAGQETQYF.